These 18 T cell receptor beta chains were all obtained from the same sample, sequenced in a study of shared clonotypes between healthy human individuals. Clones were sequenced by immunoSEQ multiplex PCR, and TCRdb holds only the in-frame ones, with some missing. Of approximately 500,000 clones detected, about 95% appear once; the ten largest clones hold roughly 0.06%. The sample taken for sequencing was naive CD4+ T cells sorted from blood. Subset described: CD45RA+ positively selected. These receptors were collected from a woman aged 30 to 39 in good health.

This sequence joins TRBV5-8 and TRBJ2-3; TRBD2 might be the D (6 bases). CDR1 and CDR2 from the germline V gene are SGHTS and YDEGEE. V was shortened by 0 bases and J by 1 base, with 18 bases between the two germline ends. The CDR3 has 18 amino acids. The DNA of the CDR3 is TGTGCCAGCAGCTTGGGACCCATCGGGGGAGCTCGCACAGATACGCAGTATTTT. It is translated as CASSLGPIGGARTDTQYF.

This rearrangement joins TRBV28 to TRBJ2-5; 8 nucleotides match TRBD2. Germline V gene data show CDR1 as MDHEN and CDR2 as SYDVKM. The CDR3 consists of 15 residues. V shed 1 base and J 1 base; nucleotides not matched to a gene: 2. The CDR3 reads CASSLFGRGQETQYF. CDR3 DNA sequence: TGTGCCAGCAGTTTATTCGGGAGGGGCCAAGAGACCCAGTACTTC.

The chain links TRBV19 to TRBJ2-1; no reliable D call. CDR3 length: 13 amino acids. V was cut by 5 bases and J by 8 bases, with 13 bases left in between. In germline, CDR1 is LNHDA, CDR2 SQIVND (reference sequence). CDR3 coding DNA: TGTGCCAGTAGTCGGCCCCCAGGCTATGAGCAGTTCTTC. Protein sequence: CASSRPPGYEQFF.

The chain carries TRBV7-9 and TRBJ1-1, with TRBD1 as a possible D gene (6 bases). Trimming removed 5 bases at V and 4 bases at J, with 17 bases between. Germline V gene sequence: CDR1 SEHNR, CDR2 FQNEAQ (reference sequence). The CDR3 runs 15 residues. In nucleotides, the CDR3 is TGTGCCAGCAGCCCCGTCGGGGGCTTGGCCACTGAAGCTTTCTTT. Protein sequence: CASSPVGGLATEAFF.

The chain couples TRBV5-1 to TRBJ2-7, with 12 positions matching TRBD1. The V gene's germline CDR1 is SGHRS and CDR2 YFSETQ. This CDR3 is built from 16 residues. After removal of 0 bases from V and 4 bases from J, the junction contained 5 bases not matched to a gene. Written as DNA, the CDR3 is TGCGCCAGCAGCTTGGCCGGGACAGGGGGCGAATACGAGCAGTACTTC. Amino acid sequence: CASSLAGTGGEYEQYF.

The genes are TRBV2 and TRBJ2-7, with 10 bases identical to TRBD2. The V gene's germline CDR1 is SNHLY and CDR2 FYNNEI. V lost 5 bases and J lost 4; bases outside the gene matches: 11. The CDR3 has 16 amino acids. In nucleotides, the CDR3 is TGTGCCAGCAGTTGGGCTAGCGGGAGAGGGGGGTACGAGCAGTACTTC. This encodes CASSWASGRGGYEQYF.

The chain's CDR3 is CASSSLAGDADTQYF. For the CDR3, the DNA is TGTGCCAGCAGCTCTTTAGCGGGAGACGCAGATACGCAGTATTTT. The genes are TRBV11-1 and TRBJ2-3, with 9 bases lining up with TRBD2. After removal of 4 bases from V and 4 bases from J, the junction contained 6 bases not matched to a gene. This CDR3 has 15 residues. CDR1 and CDR2 from the germline V gene are SGHAT and FQDESV (reference sequence). Full variable domain (remainder filled in from reference TRBV11-1 and TRBJ2-3): EAEVAQSPRYKITEKSQAVAFWCDPISGHATLYWYRQILGQGPELLVQFQDESVVDDSQLPKDRFSAERLKGVDSTLKIQPAELGDSAMYLCASSSLAGDADTQYFGPGTRLTVL.

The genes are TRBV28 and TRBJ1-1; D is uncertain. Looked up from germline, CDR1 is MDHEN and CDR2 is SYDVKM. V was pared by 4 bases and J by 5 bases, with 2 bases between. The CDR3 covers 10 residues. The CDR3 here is CASSSTEAFF. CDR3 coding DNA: TGTGCCAGCAGTTCAACTGAAGCTTTCTTT.

The CDR3: CASSSLQGASLSYEQYF. The CDR3 DNA reads TGTGCCAGCAGCTCACTACAGGGGGCTTCCCTATCCTACGAGCAGTACTTC. The J gene is TRBJ2-7, the V gene TRBV11-2; 9 nucleotides line up with TRBD1. CDR1 and CDR2 from the germline V gene are SGHAT and FQNNGV. V lost 4 bases and J lost 1; bases outside the gene matches: 11. This CDR3 contains 17 residues.

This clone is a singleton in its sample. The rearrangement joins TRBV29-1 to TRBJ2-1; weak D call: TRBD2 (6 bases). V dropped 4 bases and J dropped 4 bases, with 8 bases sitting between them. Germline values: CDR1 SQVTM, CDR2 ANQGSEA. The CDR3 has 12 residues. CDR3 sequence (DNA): TGCAGCGTTGTAGGGAGGTACAATGAGCAGTTCTTC. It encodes CSVVGRYNEQFF.

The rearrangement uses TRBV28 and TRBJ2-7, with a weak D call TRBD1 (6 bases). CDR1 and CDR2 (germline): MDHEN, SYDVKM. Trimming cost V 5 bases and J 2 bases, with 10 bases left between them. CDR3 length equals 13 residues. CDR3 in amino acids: CASSPRQAYEQYF. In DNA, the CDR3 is TGTGCCAGCAGTCCAAGACAGGCCTACGAGCAGTACTTC.

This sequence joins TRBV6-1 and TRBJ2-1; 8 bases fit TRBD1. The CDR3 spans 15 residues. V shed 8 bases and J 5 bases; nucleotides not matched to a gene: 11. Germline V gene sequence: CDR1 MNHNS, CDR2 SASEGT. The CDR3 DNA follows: TGTGCCAGCCAAAAATACCAGGGGGCGGACAATGAGCAGTTCTTC. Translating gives CASQKYQGADNEQFF.

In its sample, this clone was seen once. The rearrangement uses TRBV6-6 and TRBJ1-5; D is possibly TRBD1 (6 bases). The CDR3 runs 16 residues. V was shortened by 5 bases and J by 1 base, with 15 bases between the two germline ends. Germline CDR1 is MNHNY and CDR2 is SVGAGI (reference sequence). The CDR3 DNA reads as TGTGCCAGCAGTCAACTACAGGGAACGAGCAATCAGCCCCAGCATTTT. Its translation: CASSQLQGTSNQPQHF.

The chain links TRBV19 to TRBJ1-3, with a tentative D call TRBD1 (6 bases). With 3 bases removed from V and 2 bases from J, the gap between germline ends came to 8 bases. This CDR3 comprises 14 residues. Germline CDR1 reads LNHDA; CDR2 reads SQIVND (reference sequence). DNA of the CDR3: TGTGCCAGTAGTATCTGGGGGCCTGGAAACACCATATATTTT. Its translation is CASSIWGPGNTIYF.

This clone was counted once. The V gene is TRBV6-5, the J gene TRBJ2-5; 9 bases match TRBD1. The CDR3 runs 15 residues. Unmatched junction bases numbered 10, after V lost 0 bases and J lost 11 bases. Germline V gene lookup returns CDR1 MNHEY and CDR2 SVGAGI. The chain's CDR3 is CASSYSNRGRREQYF. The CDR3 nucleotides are TGTGCCAGCAGTTACTCGAACAGGGGGCGCCGGGAGCAGTACTTC.

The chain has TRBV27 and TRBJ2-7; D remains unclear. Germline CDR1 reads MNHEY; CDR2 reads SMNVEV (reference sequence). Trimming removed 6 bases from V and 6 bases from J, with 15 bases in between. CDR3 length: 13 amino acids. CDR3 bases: TGTGCCAGCAGGCCACAACTGGGTCGCGAGCAGTACTTC. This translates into CASRPQLGREQYF.

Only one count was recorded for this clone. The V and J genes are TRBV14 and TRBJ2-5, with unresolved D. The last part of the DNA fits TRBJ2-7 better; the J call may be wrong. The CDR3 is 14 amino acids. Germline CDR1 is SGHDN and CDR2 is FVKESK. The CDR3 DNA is TGTGCCAGCAGCCGATCCCGGGCCTTCTACGAGCAGTACTTC. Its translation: CASSRSRAFYEQYF.

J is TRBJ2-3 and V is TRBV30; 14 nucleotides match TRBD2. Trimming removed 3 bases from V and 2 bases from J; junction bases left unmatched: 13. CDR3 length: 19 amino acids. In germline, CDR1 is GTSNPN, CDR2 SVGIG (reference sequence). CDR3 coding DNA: TGTGCCTGGAGAGCCCGGACTAGCGGGAGGATGGGGTTCACAGATACGCAGTATTTT. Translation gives CAWRARTSGRMGFTDTQYF. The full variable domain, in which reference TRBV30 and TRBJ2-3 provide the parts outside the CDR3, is SQTIHQWPATLVQPVGSPLSLECTVEGTSNPNLYWYRQAAGRGLQLLFYSVGIGQISSEVPQNLSASRPQDRQFILSSKKLLLSDSGFYLCAWRARTSGRMGFTDTQYFGPGTRLTVL.